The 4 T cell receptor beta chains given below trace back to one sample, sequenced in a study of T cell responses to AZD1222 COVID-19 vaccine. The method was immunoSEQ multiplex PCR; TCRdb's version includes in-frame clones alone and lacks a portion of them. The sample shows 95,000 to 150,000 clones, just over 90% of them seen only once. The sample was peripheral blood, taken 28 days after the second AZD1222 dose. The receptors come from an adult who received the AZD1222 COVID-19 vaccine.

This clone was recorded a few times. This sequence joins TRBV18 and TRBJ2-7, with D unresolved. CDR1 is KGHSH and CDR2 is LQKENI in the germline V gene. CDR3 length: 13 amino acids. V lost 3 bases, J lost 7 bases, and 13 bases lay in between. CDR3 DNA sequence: TGTGCCAGCTCACCTGCAGAATCGGGTGAGCAGTACTTC. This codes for CASSPAESGEQYF.

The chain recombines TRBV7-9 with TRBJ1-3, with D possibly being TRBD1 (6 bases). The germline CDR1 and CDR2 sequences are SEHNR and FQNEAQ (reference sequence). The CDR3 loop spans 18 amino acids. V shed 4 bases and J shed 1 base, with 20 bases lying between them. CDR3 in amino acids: CASSSAGGRPVSGNTIYF. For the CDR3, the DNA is TGTGCCAGCAGCTCCGCGGGGGGGCGCCCAGTTTCTGGAAACACCATATATTTT.

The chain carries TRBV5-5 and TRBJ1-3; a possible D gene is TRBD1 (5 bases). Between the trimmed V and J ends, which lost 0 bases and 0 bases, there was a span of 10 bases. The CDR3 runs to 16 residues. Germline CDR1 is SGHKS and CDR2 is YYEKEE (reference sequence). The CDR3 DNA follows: TGTGCCAGCAGCTTGGGGGTCAGGGACTCTGGAAACACCATATATTTT. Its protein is CASSLGVRDSGNTIYF.

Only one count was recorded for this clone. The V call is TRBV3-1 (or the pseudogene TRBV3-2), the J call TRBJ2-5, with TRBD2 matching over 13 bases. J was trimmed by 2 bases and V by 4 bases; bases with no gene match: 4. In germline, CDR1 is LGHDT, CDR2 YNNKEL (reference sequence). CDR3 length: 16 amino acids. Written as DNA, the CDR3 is TGTGCCAGCAGCCCCCGGGGACTAGCGGGGCAAGAGACCCAGTACTTC. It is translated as CASSPRGLAGQETQYF.